This T cell receptor beta chain emerged from a study of cytomegalovirus exposure and HLA in healthy donors. Study details: In a later analysis, the 120 or so validation repertoires were reported to have used the same platform as the 600 to 800 first-cohort repertoires. Findings and limits, study-wide: Subsequent analysis of the roughly 120 validation repertoires found a tendency for first-cohort TCR clusters to co-occur. Usually a TCR sequence was rare, but some public TCRs were found in many donors.

With respect to this clone: The antigen is not known.

Sequenced by immunoSEQ multiplex PCR; TCRdb stores in-frame clones only, minus some. In the table there are around 130,000 clones, 85% of which are singletons. The CDR3 contains 15 residues. The germline gives CDR1 SGHTA, CDR2 FQGNSA. V gave up 0 bases and J gave up 8 bases, with 16 bases separating them. It was the roughly 130-subject validation cohort, separate from the roughly 700-subject first cohort, to which the donors belonged. Sequencing was carried out using PBMCs. This sequence joins TRBV7-2 and TRBJ1-1; D is undetermined. The origin of this receptor is a woman aged 25-40 years in good health and CMV-seronegative. The CDR3 DNA reads TGTGCCAGCAGCTTAGCGCTACCCACTGGTGCCGAAGCTTTCTTT. It yields the protein CASSLALPTGAEAFF.